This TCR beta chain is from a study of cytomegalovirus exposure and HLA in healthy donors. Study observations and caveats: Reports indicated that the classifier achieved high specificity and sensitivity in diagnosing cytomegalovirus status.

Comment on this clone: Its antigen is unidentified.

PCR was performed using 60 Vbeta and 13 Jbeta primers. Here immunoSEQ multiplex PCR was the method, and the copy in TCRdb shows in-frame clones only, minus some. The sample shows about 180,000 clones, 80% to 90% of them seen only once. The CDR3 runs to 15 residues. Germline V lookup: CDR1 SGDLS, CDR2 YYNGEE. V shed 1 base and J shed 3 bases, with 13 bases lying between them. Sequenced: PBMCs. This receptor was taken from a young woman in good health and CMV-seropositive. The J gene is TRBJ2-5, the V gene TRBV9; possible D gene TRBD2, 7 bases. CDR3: CASSVYRGAKETQYF. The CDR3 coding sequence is TGTGCCAGCAGCGTATACCGGGGGGCGAAAGAGACCCAGTACTTC.